This TCR beta chain was sequenced for a study of blood T cell repertoires in COVID-19. Study summary: The United States, Italy and Spain supplied acute and convalescent COVID-19 samples. Sources were T cells, B-cell-depleted T cells, or PBMCs; the material itself was cDNA or gDNA.

Participants reported their clinical history, and cohort assignment relied on those reports. The CDR3 totals 15 residues. Trimming took 7 bases from V and 0 from J, leaving 15 bases between them. CDR1 is MNHEY, CDR2 SVGAGI, per germline. In the original workflow: How many nucleated cells were present was estimated from reference gene primer amplification. The data were produced by immunoSEQ multiplex PCR, yet TCRdb's version contains in-frame clones alone and is incomplete. V and J calls and clone size are given by that table; D and trimming were obtained from the DNA. The table lists around 170,000 clones, about 84% of them singletons.

The chain employs TRBV6-5 and TRBJ1-2; unclear D gene. The clonotype was recovered from a woman in her twenties or thirties who had recovered from COVID-19. The sequenced sample consisted of PBMCs or T cells enriched from blood (not recorded which). CDR3 sequence: CASIRSADTNYGYTF. The CDR3 DNA follows: TGTGCCAGCATCCGGTCAGCGGATACTAACTATGGCTACACCTTC.